Following are 27 T cell receptor beta chains from one sample sequenced in a study of cytomegalovirus exposure and HLA in healthy donors. 60 Vbeta and 13 Jbeta primers were used in PCR. Assay used: immunoSEQ multiplex PCR; TCRdb lists only in-frame clones, some missing. The sample contains about 150,000 clones, around three quarters of which appear only once. The sample consisted of PBMCs. These receptors were collected from a woman aged 55-69 years in good health and CMV-seropositive.

The V gene is TRBV6-6, the J gene TRBJ2-3; D ambiguous. V shed 6 bases and J shed 1 base, with 8 bases lying between them. The V gene's germline CDR1 is MNHNY and CDR2 SVGAGI (reference sequence). CDR3 size: 13 residues. The CDR3 spells CASRRQGTDTQYF. In DNA form, the CDR3 reads TGTGCCAGCAGAAGGCAGGGCACAGATACGCAGTATTTT.

This chain joins TRBV5-1 and TRBJ1-2; D uncertain. The V gene lost 4 bases and the J gene lost 2 bases, with 18 bases spanning the gap. There are 16 residues in the CDR3. In germline, CDR1 is SGHRS, CDR2 YFSETQ. Here the CDR3 reads CASSLDRPRENYGYTF. The CDR3 nucleotides are TGCGCCAGCAGCCTTGACCGCCCCCGGGAGAACTATGGCTACACCTTC.

The CDR3 spells CASSSGQGYIYEQYF. The CDR3 nucleotides are TGCGCCAGCAGCTCTGGACAGGGATATATCTACGAGCAGTACTTC. V and J are TRBV5-1 and TRBJ2-7; TRBD1 matches 8 bases. Germline trimming cut 3 bases from V and 3 bases from J; bases unmatched to any gene: 8. From germline, CDR1 is SGHRS and CDR2 YFSETQ. CDR3 length: 15 amino acids.

The V and J genes are TRBV9 and TRBJ2-2; perhaps TRBD2 as D (5 bases). Germline CDR1 SGDLS, CDR2 YYNGEE. V dropped 5 bases and J dropped 3 bases, with 11 bases sitting between them. The CDR3 extends over 14 amino acids. The CDR3 nucleotides are TGTGCCAGCAGGGGGAGAGCTTACACCGGGGAGCTGTTTTTT. It codes for CASRGRAYTGELFF. Full variable domain (rest looked up from reference TRBV9 and TRBJ2-2): DSGVTQTPKHLITATGQRVTLRCSPRSGDLSVYWYQQSLDQGLQFLIQYYNGEERAKGNILERFSAQQFPDLHSELNLSSLELGDSALYFCASRGRAYTGELFFGEGSRLTVL.

This chain uses TRBV5-1 with TRBJ1-2; D uncertain. The CDR3 is 15 residues long. V dropped 4 bases and J dropped 1 base, with 14 bases sitting between them. Looked up from germline, CDR1 is SGHRS and CDR2 is YFSETQ. The CDR3 DNA reads TGCGCCAGCAGCCACGGGATGGCTGGTAACTATGGCTACACCTTC. Its translation: CASSHGMAGNYGYTF.

V usage is TRBV6-1 and J usage is TRBJ1-4; a weak D match, TRBD1 (5 bases). V was pared by 4 bases and J by 4 bases, with 10 bases between. CDR1 MNHNS and CDR2 SASEGT come from the germline V gene. This CDR3 contains 14 residues. CDR3 in DNA: TGTGCCAGCAGTGGGGGCGTCAGTAATGAAAAACTGTTTTTT. Amino acid sequence: CASSGGVSNEKLFF.

This clone was found once. The chain employs TRBV19 and TRBJ2-7; 8 nucleotides line up with TRBD1. CDR3 length equals 15 residues. Germline CDR1 LNHDA, CDR2 SQIVND (reference sequence). After removal of 7 bases from V and 5 bases from J, the junction contained 13 bases not matched to a gene. In nucleotides, the CDR3 is TGTGCCAGTACCTCCGGGACAGGTTTCTCGGACGAGCAGTACTTC. Translation: CASTSGTGFSDEQYF.

The CDR3 DNA reads as TGTGCCAGCAGTGAAGAGACAGGGCACTATGGCTACACCTTC. Its translation: CASSEETGHYGYTF. The chain joins TRBV6-1 to TRBJ1-2; 7 bases are shared with TRBD1. The CDR3 has 14 residues. Germline CDR1 is MNHNS and CDR2 is SASEGT. Losses at the gene ends were 1 base for V and 3 bases for J; bases not matched to a gene: 2.

This chain connects TRBV5-1 to TRBJ1-1; TRBD1 matches at 7 bases. J gave up 3 bases and V 3 bases, and 8 bases lay outside the gene matches. CDR1 SGHRS and CDR2 YFSETQ come from the germline V gene. The CDR3 contains 15 residues. Here the CDR3 reads CASSSGGTVDTEAFF. The CDR3 DNA follows: TGCGCCAGCAGCTCTGGTGGGACAGTAGACACTGAAGCTTTCTTT.

The chain uses TRBV18 and TRBJ2-1, with D maybe TRBD2 (7 bases). Per the germline V gene, CDR1 is KGHSH and CDR2 is LQKENI. V lost 2 bases and J lost 10, with 18 bases in between. There are 15 residues in the CDR3. CDR3 nucleotides: TGTGCCAGCTCACCAGAGGTGTCGGGGGGCCGGGAGCAGTTCTTC. It codes for CASSPEVSGGREQFF.

This chain joins TRBV4-1 and TRBJ2-1, with a weak D call TRBD2 (7 bases). Trimming took off 2 bases at V and 1 base at J, with 30 bases between the two ends. Germline CDR1 MGHRA, CDR2 YSYEKL. The CDR3 has 22 amino acids. The CDR3 spells CASSQWFSGGAHTRWSYNEQFF. In nucleotides, the CDR3 is TGCGCCAGCAGCCAATGGTTCTCGGGGGGCGCCCATACTAGATGGTCCTACAATGAGCAGTTCTTC.

This rearrangement joins TRBV5-6 to TRBJ2-1; 8 bases agree with TRBD2. From germline, CDR1 is SGHDT and CDR2 YYEEEE. The CDR3 loop spans 15 amino acids. V lost 1 base and J lost 2; bases outside the gene matches: 2. CDR3 bases: TGTGCCAGCAGCTTGACTAGCGGAGCCTACAATGAGCAGTTCTTC. It codes for CASSLTSGAYNEQFF.

This clone was counted between two and nine times. This sequence joins TRBV4-1 and TRBJ2-3, with TRBD2 matching over 12 bases. Germline trimming cut 5 bases from V and 0 bases from J; bases unmatched to any gene: 6. Germline V lookup: CDR1 MGHRA, CDR2 YSYEKL. This CDR3 is 17 amino acids long. CDR3 DNA: TGCGCCAGCAGCTATGCTGGGACTAGCGGGAGCACAGATACGCAGTATTTT. It codes for CASSYAGTSGSTDTQYF.

The chain joins TRBV9 to TRBJ2-5; tentatively, D is TRBD1 (8 bases). Germline loops: CDR1 SGDLS, CDR2 YYNGEE. Trimming took off 1 base at V and 5 bases at J, with 15 bases between the two ends. The CDR3 runs 15 residues. The CDR3 here is CASSVSTGEGETQYF. In DNA form, the CDR3 reads TGTGCCAGCAGCGTATCGACAGGGGAGGGGGAGACCCAGTACTTC.

This clone was counted between two and nine times. The V call is TRBV19, the J call TRBJ2-3; D possibly corresponds to TRBD2 (5 bases). V was trimmed by 7 bases and J by 6 bases, leaving 17 bases between them. Germline V gene data show CDR1 as LNHDA and CDR2 as SQIVND (reference sequence). The CDR3 length is 14 residues. The CDR3 here is CASTLGLHRDTQYF. For the CDR3, the DNA is TGTGCCAGTACCCTTGGACTGCATCGGGATACGCAGTATTTT. Looking up the rest from reference TRBV19 and TRBJ2-3 gives the full variable domain: DGGITQSPKYLFRKEGQNVTLSCEQNLNHDAMYWYRQDPGQGLRLIYYSQIVNDFQKGDIAEGYSVSREKKESFPLTVTSAQKNPTAFYLCASTLGLHRDTQYFGPGTRLTVL.

The rearrangement uses TRBV9 and TRBJ1-1, with D perhaps matching TRBD1 (6 bases). From germline, CDR1 is SGDLS and CDR2 YYNGEE. The CDR3 is 13 residues long. V dropped 4 bases and J dropped 1 base, with 8 bases sitting between them. The CDR3 sequence: CASSLTGNTEAFF. CDR3 DNA sequence: TGTGCCAGCAGCCTGACAGGGAACACTGAAGCTTTCTTT.

This clone has only a few counts. The chain combines TRBV11-2 with TRBJ1-1; D is unresolved. The V end was cut by 3 bases, the J end by 0 bases, with 11 bases between. Germline-derived CDR1 and CDR2 are SGHAT and FQNNGV. This CDR3 comprises 15 residues. CDR3 sequence: CASSLRGGMNTEAFF. The CDR3 bases are TGTGCCAGCAGCTTGCGCGGAGGGATGAACACTGAAGCTTTCTTT.

The chain recombines TRBV9 with TRBJ1-6, with a possible D match to TRBD1 (6 bases). V dropped 0 bases and J dropped 7 bases, with 11 bases sitting between them. The CDR3 totals 15 residues. Germline V gives CDR1 SGDLS, CDR2 YYNGEE. Here the CDR3 reads CASSVENRVNSPLHF. The CDR3 nucleotides read TGTGCCAGCAGCGTAGAGAACAGGGTAAATTCACCCCTCCACTTT.

The gene calls are TRBV7-8 and TRBJ2-5; TRBD2 might be the D (5 bases). This CDR3 is 15 amino acids long. Germline CDR1 SGHVS, CDR2 FQNEAQ. V lost 1 base and J lost 5, with 14 bases in between. The chain's CDR3 is CASSLVGGGRETQYF. The CDR3 DNA reads as TGTGCCAGCAGCTTAGTCGGAGGAGGCAGGGAGACCCAGTACTTC. The entire variable domain, with the rest obtained from reference TRBV7-8 and TRBJ2-5, is as follows: GAGVSQSPRYKVAKRGQDVALRCDPISGHVSLFWYQQALGQGPEFLTYFQNEAQLDKSGLPSDRFFAERPEGSVSTLKIQRTQQEDSAVYLCASSLVGGGRETQYFGPGTRLLVL.

The J gene is TRBJ1-1, the V gene TRBV7-9; a weak D match, TRBD1 (5 bases). The germline gives CDR1 SEHNR, CDR2 FQNEAQ (reference sequence). Deletions cut 5 bases from V and 1 base from J, with 11 bases between. This CDR3 comprises 14 residues. Here the CDR3 DNA reads TGTGCCAGCAGCCCGCGACAGACGAACACTGAAGCTTTCTTT. Its translation is CASSPRQTNTEAFF.

This chain links TRBV5-4 with TRBJ2-1, with D maybe TRBD1 (5 bases). Germline CDR1 reads SGHNT; CDR2 reads YYREEE (reference sequence). This CDR3 has 17 residues. V was cut by 0 bases and J by 0 bases, with 13 bases left in between. The CDR3 spells CASSLGGVRSSYNEQFF. The DNA of the CDR3 is TGTGCCAGCAGCTTGGGGGGCGTAAGGAGCTCCTACAATGAGCAGTTCTTC.

The V and J genes are TRBV7-2 and TRBJ2-3, with TRBD1 matching 9 bases. Germline lookup yields CDR1 SGHTA and CDR2 FQGNSA. Unmatched junction bases numbered 3, after V lost 5 bases and J lost 3 bases. The CDR3 has 14 residues. In nucleotides, the CDR3 is TGTGCCAGCAGCCCGGACAGGGGTACAGATACGCAGTATTTT. Amino acid sequence: CASSPDRGTDTQYF. The full variable domain, completed using reference TRBV7-2 and TRBJ2-3, is GAGVSQSPSNKVTEKGKDVELRCDPISGHTALYWYRQSLGQGLEFLIYFQGNSAPDKSGLPSDRFSAERTGGSVSTLTIQRTQQEDSAVYLCASSPDRGTDTQYFGPGTRLTVL.

The rearrangement links TRBV18 to TRBJ2-1; no clear D gene. Trimming took off 5 bases at V and 6 bases at J, with 11 bases between the two ends. The CDR3 consists of 13 residues. Germline assignment: CDR1 KGHSH and CDR2 LQKENI. The CDR3 protein is CASSTSLLNEQFF. CDR3 DNA: TGTGCCAGCTCAACTTCCCTACTCAATGAGCAGTTCTTC.

In DNA, the CDR3 is TGTGCCAGCAGTGGGGACAACTACAATGAGCAGTTCTTC. It codes for CASSGDNYNEQFF. The V gene is TRBV2, the J gene TRBJ2-1; tentatively, D is TRBD1 (6 bases). This CDR3 spans 13 amino acids. Germline V lookup: CDR1 SNHLY, CDR2 FYNNEI. Trimming took off 4 bases at V and 3 bases at J, with 7 bases between the two ends.

The genes are TRBV2 and TRBJ1-4; 8 bases align to TRBD1. The CDR3 length is 14 residues. The V and J ends lost 5 bases and 8 bases, in that order; junction bases with no gene match: 7. Germline CDR1 is SNHLY and CDR2 is FYNNEI. The CDR3 region is CASSLDRAQEKLFF. In DNA, the CDR3 is TGTGCCAGCAGTCTGGACAGGGCTCAAGAAAAACTGTTTTTT. Filled out from reference TRBV2 and TRBJ1-4, the complete variable domain reads EPEVTQTPSHQVTQMGQEVILRCVPISNHLYFYWYRQILGQKVEFLVSFYNNEISEKSEIFDDQFSVERPDGSNFTLKIRSTKLEDSAMYFCASSLDRAQEKLFFGSGTQLSVL.

V gene TRBV5-1 combines with J gene TRBJ2-1; TRBD2 agrees at 10 bases. V lost 2 bases to trimming and J lost 5 bases; unmatched junction nucleotides: 4. The CDR3 covers 15 residues. The germline V gene has CDR1 SGHRS and CDR2 YFSETQ. CDR3: CASSLTSGRDNEQFF. CDR3 DNA: TGCGCCAGCAGCTTAACCAGCGGGAGGGACAATGAGCAGTTCTTC.

The chain carries TRBV27 and TRBJ2-7, with D hard to call. V was clipped by 6 bases and J by 0 bases, with 15 bases between them. Germline V gene sequence: CDR1 MNHEY, CDR2 SMNVEV (reference sequence). The CDR3 is 15 amino acids. CDR3 in DNA: TGTGCCAGCAGCCCCAGTCACATCACCTCCTACGAGCAGTACTTC. Translation gives CASSPSHITSYEQYF.